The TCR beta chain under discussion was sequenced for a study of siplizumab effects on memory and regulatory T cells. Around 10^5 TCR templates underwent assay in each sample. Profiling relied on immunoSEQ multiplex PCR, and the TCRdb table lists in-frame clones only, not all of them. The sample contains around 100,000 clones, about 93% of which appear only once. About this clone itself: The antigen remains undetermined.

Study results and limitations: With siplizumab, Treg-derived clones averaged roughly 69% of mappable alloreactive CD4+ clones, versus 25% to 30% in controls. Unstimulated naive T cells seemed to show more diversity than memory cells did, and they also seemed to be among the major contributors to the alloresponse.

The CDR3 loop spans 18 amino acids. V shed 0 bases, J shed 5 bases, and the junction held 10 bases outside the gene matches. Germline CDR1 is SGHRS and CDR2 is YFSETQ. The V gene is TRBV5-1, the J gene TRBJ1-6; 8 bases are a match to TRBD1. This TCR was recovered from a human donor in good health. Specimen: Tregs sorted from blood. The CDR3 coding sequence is TGCGCCAGCAGCTTGGACCCGCAGGGGGCGTTCCATAATTCACCCCTCCACTTT. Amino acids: CASSLDPQGAFHNSPLHF.